These 22 T cell receptor beta chains originate from one sample sequenced in a study of blood T cell repertoires in COVID-19. This table comes from immunoSEQ multiplex PCR, and its TCRdb copy is limited to in-frame clones, with some not included. The sample gives about 190,000 clones, roughly 81% of which show up once; about 11% is in the top ten. Sequencing used peripheral blood. These TCRs come from a woman older than 75 with COVID-19, enrolled during active disease.

This clone was picked up many times. The chain uses TRBV13 and TRBJ1-5, with no clear D. The CDR3 has 15 amino acids. CDR1 and CDR2 from the germline V gene are PRHDT and FYEKMQ (reference sequence). V lost 0 bases and J lost 2, with 8 bases in between. The CDR3 bases are TGTGCCAGCAGCTTAGGCTTTACAGGCAATCAGCCCCAGCATTTT. Amino acids: CASSLGFTGNQPQHF.

The chain has TRBV7-2 and TRBJ2-1, with 9 positions matching TRBD2. Germline lookup yields CDR1 SGHTA and CDR2 FQGNSA. The CDR3 sequence is 15 residues long. With V trimmed by 1 base and J by 6 bases, 4 bases remained unmatched. The CDR3 sequence: CASSLGRGGRNEQFF. CDR3 nucleotide sequence: TGTGCCAGCAGCTTAGGGCGGGGGGGCCGCAATGAGCAGTTCTTC.

This chain connects TRBV3-1 (or the pseudogene TRBV3-2) to TRBJ1-3; possibly TRBD1 for D (5 bases). Germline V gene data show CDR1 as LGHDT and CDR2 as YNNKEL (reference sequence). CDR3 length: 15 amino acids. The V and J ends lost 2 bases and 4 bases respectively, with 12 bases between them. The CDR3: CASSQTAGLGNTIYF. The CDR3 DNA is TGTGCCAGCAGCCAAACCGCAGGGCTCGGAAACACCATATATTTT.

The rearrangement joins TRBV6-5 to TRBJ1-1; D is possibly TRBD1 (6 bases). Germline values: CDR1 MNHEY, CDR2 SVGAGI. The CDR3 is 12 amino acids. V dropped 3 bases and J dropped 8 bases, with 10 bases sitting between them. Here the CDR3 DNA reads TGTGCCAGCAGTTATCGGGGACAAGAAGCTTTCTTT. This gives the protein CASSYRGQEAFF.

This rearrangement joins TRBV11-2 to TRBJ1-1; 7 nucleotides align to TRBD1. After removal of 3 bases from V and 6 bases from J, the junction contained 10 bases not matched to a gene. The CDR3 runs 15 residues. The germline V gene has CDR1 SGHAT and CDR2 FQNNGV. CDR3 coding DNA: TGTGCCAGCAGCTTCTCCGACAGGGCAAATTCTGAAGCTTTCTTT. Its protein is CASSFSDRANSEAFF.

The V and J genes are TRBV2 and TRBJ2-7, with TRBD2 identical over 12 bases. The CDR3 runs to 14 residues. The trim removed 4 bases at V and 4 bases at J, leaving 2 bases unmatched. Germline lookup yields CDR1 SNHLY and CDR2 FYNNEI. The CDR3 here is CASSASGRVYEQYF. The CDR3 DNA follows: TGTGCCAGCAGTGCTAGCGGGAGGGTGTACGAGCAGTACTTC.

This clone was detected a few times. This chain connects TRBV5-5 to TRBJ2-5; 10 bases are shared with TRBD1. The CDR3 runs 13 residues. Germline CDR1 reads SGHKS; CDR2 reads YYEKEE (reference sequence). V trimming: 3 bases; J trimming: 7 bases; junction bases outside the gene matches: 3. Here the CDR3 DNA reads TGTGCCAGCAGCTCCGGGACAGGGGTGACCCAGTACTTC. It codes for CASSSGTGVTQYF.

The V call is TRBV7-2, the J call TRBJ1-6, with D perhaps TRBD1 (6 bases). The CDR3 sequence is 14 residues long. Trimming left V 5 bases short and J 5 bases short, with 10 bases between. Germline-derived CDR1 and CDR2 are SGHTA and FQGNSA. The CDR3 here is CASSPGGHNSPLHF. DNA for the CDR3: TGTGCCAGCAGCCCCGGGGGGCATAATTCACCCCTCCACTTT. The full variable domain, completed using reference TRBV7-2 and TRBJ1-6, is GAGVSQSPSNKVTEKGKDVELRCDPISGHTALYWYRQSLGQGLEFLIYFQGNSAPDKSGLPSDRFSAERTGGSVSTLTIQRTQQEDSAVYLCASSPGGHNSPLHFGNGTRLTVT.

J is TRBJ1-6 and V is TRBV5-1; 7 bases align to TRBD1. J gave up 3 bases and V 3 bases, and 3 bases lay outside the gene matches. Germline values: CDR1 SGHRS, CDR2 YFSETQ. The CDR3 is made up of 15 amino acids. CDR3 sequence reads: CASSSDRDYNSPLHF. The DNA of the CDR3 is TGCGCCAGCAGCTCCGACAGGGACTATAATTCACCCCTCCACTTT.

This clone was observed a single time. The V gene is TRBV5-1, the J gene TRBJ1-1; no definite D call. Between the trimmed V and J ends, which lost 4 bases and 2 bases, there was a span of 12 bases. CDR1 and CDR2 (germline): SGHRS, YFSETQ. The CDR3 totals 14 residues. The CDR3 is CASSPTSGNTEAFF. CDR3 bases: TGCGCCAGCAGCCCAACGTCGGGAAACACTGAAGCTTTCTTT.

The chain joins TRBV6-6 to TRBJ2-1; D gene unclear. This CDR3 region has 16 residues. CDR1 is MNHNY and CDR2 is SVGAGI in the germline V gene (reference sequence). V shed 6 bases and J shed 0 bases, with 15 bases lying between them. CDR3 loop: CASRLRSETSYNEQFF. The CDR3 nucleotides are TGTGCCAGCAGGTTAAGGAGCGAGACCTCCTACAATGAGCAGTTCTTC.

The chain uses TRBV7-2 and TRBJ2-2, with D maybe TRBD1 (6 bases). Per germline, CDR1 SGHTA and CDR2 FQGNSA. V lost 5 bases to trimming and J lost 5 bases, with 12 bases between them. The CDR3 is 14 amino acids. This CDR3 reads CASSPQGGTGELFF. CDR3 DNA: TGTGCCAGCAGCCCACAGGGTGGGACCGGGGAGCTGTTTTTT.

This chain uses TRBV11-2 with TRBJ2-2; maybe TRBD2 (5 bases). CDR1 and CDR2 (germline): SGHAT, FQNNGV. With 3 bases removed from V and 5 bases from J, the gap between germline ends came to 16 bases. The CDR3 sequence is 16 residues long. The CDR3 region is CASSLGSVAPTGELFF. The CDR3 DNA follows: TGTGCCAGCAGCTTGGGGTCGGTAGCGCCAACCGGGGAGCTGTTTTTT.

This chain uses TRBV5-6 with TRBJ1-2; no clear D. The CDR3 is 15 residues long. Trimming removed 0 bases at V and 2 bases at J, with 11 bases between. Germline V lookup: CDR1 SGHDT, CDR2 YYEEEE. The CDR3 region is CASSLGDIPNYGYTF. The CDR3 nucleotides are TGTGCCAGCAGCTTGGGTGACATCCCAAACTATGGCTACACCTTC.

V usage is TRBV19 and J usage is TRBJ1-2; D is perhaps TRBD1 (5 bases). CDR3 length equals 13 residues. Germline CDR1 reads LNHDA; CDR2 reads SQIVND (reference sequence). The V and J ends lost 5 bases and 8 bases respectively, with 15 bases between them. CDR3 amino acids: CASSSPWGDGYTF. In DNA, the CDR3 is TGTGCCAGTAGTTCCCCCTGGGGGGACGGCTACACCTTC.

The chain couples TRBV19 to TRBJ2-1, with D hard to call. V lost 1 base and J lost 6, with 7 bases in between. The CDR3 sequence is 13 residues long. CDR1 is LNHDA and CDR2 is SQIVND in the germline V gene (reference sequence). The DNA of the CDR3 is TGTGCCAGTAGTATAGGTCACAGCAATGAGCAGTTCTTC. This translates into CASSIGHSNEQFF.

This chain links TRBV7-2 with TRBJ2-4, with D perhaps TRBD2 (5 bases). In germline, CDR1 is SGHTA, CDR2 FQGNSA. The length of the CDR3 is 15 residues. V was pared by 5 bases and J by 2 bases, with 13 bases between. CDR3 in DNA: TGTGCCAGCAGCCCCCAATCGGGATCCAAAAACATTCAGTACTTC. Its translation: CASSPQSGSKNIQYF.

The chain joins TRBV12-3 or TRBV12-4 to TRBJ2-2; D perhaps matches TRBD2 (5 bases). The CDR3 covers 12 residues. V dropped 3 bases and J dropped 10 bases, with 9 bases sitting between them. CDR3 in DNA: TGTGCCAGCAGTTTCGAGGGAGAGGAGCTGTTTTTT. This codes for CASSFEGEELFF.

The rearrangement links TRBV7-8 to TRBJ2-3, with D possibly TRBD2 on 5 matching bases. V lost 4 bases to trimming and J lost 0 bases, with 11 bases between them. This CDR3 has 15 amino acids. Germline assignment: CDR1 SGHVS and CDR2 FQNEAQ. CDR3 in DNA: TGTGCCAGCAGCTCCCAGGACTTTAGCACAGATACGCAGTATTTT. Translation: CASSSQDFSTDTQYF.

The CDR3 DNA reads TGTGCCAGCAGCCAAGTCGTGGGAGGCTCCTATAATTCACCCCTCCACTTT. This codes for CASSQVVGGSYNSPLHF. The chain is built from TRBV3-1 (or the pseudogene TRBV3-2) and TRBJ1-6; unclear D gene. Germline CDR1 is LGHDT and CDR2 is YNNKEL (reference sequence). The V end lost 1 base, the J end lost 0 bases, and 10 bases lay between the germline ends. The CDR3 sequence is 17 residues long.

The chain couples TRBV6-5 to TRBJ1-1; D is ambiguous. The germline gives CDR1 MNHEY, CDR2 SVGAGI. This CDR3 has 15 amino acids. V gave up 5 bases and J gave up 0 bases, with 13 bases separating them. Here the CDR3 reads CASSTRPGVNTEAFF. The CDR3 nucleotides are TGTGCCAGCAGTACCCGACCCGGGGTGAACACTGAAGCTTTCTTT.

This clone was seen only once. This rearrangement joins TRBV9 to TRBJ1-1; D is perhaps TRBD1 (6 bases). CDR3 length: 14 residues. V gave up 0 bases and J gave up 3 bases, with 9 bases separating them. From germline, CDR1 is SGDLS and CDR2 YYNGEE. This CDR3 reads CASSVGQVDTEAFF. The DNA for the CDR3 is TGTGCCAGCAGCGTAGGACAGGTGGACACTGAAGCTTTCTTT.